Listed here are 15 T cell receptor beta chains from one sample, sequenced in a study of Graves' ophthalmopathy and Graves' hyperthyroidism. Researchers took RNA transcripts and amplified TCR beta CDR3 regions from them. Scientists carried out first-round RT-PCR using HTBI primers and then a second-round multiplex PCR. TCRdb re-called the multiplex PCR reads through MiXCR, storing one row per CDR3 protein. The sample consists of approximately 460,000 distinct CDR3 sequences, about 15% of them appearing once. The sample consisted of blood. The receptors shown here come from a woman aged 25 to 39 with Graves' ophthalmopathy.

The chain recombines TRBV19 with TRBJ1-2; D might be TRBD1 (5 bases). The V gene lost 7 bases and the J gene lost 2 bases, with 11 bases spanning the gap. The CDR3 loop spans 13 amino acids. Germline V CDR1 and CDR2: LNHDA, SQIVND (reference sequence). The CDR3 protein is CASTRDSNYGYTF. DNA of the CDR3: TGTGCCAGTACCCGGGACTCGAACTATGGCTACACCTTC.

This clonotype was seen ten or more times. The V and J genes are TRBV6-5 and TRBJ1-5; possible D gene TRBD1, 5 bases. V was trimmed by 5 bases and J by 4 bases, leaving 18 bases between them. CDR3 length: 16 amino acids. Germline assignment: CDR1 MNHEY and CDR2 SVGAGI. The CDR3: CASSHWGGRRNQPQHF. CDR3 sequence (DNA): TGTGCCAGCAGTCACTGGGGGGGGAGACGTAATCAGCCCCAGCATTTT.

This clonotype was seen a single time. The junction shows a germline mismatch at one end, possibly a read error. This sequence joins TRBV2 and TRBJ1-2, with no clear D. This CDR3 region has 11 residues. Germline V gene lookup returns CDR1 SNHLY and CDR2 FYNNEI. The CDR3, as DNA: TGTGCCAGCAGCGGTAACTATGGCTTCACCTTC. It encodes CASSGNYGFTF.

J is TRBJ2-5 and V is TRBV7-2; D might be TRBD2 (6 bases). V was clipped by 2 bases and J by 2 bases, with 12 bases between them. This CDR3 comprises 15 residues. Germline V gene data show CDR1 as SGHTA and CDR2 as FQGNSA. The CDR3 coding sequence is TGTGCCAGCAGCTTACCGGGAGTGACACAAGAGACCCAGTACTTC. Translating it yields CASSLPGVTQETQYF.

This clonotype was found many times. The chain carries TRBV6-5 and TRBJ2-5; D not resolved. Germline assignment: CDR1 MNHEY and CDR2 SVGAGI. V was trimmed by 0 bases and J by 3 bases, leaving 8 bases between them. The CDR3 has 14 amino acids. CDR3 bases: TGTGCCAGCAGTTACTCATGGCGGAAAGAGACCCAGTACTTC. Translated, it gives CASSYSWRKETQYF.

Turning to this clonotype: Since a much larger clone is just one base distant, this may be a read error. This CDR3 is missing its conserved last phenylalanine or tryptophan, likely due to a read error. This rearrangement joins TRBV28 to TRBJ1-6; D is perhaps TRBD1 (5 bases). This CDR3 region has 18 residues. Germline V gene data show CDR1 as MDHEN and CDR2 as SYDVKM. The V end lost 2 bases, the J end lost 6 bases, and 20 bases lay between the germline ends. CDR3 in DNA: TGTGCCAGCAGTTTAAAGAGTCCGGGGGTCATCGGTAATTCACCCCTCCACTCT. It yields the protein CASSLKSPGVIGNSPLHS.

This clonotype has a count of ten or more. The chain uses TRBV12-5 and TRBJ1-2; no clear D gene. The CDR3 is 10 residues long. Trimming shortened V by 4 bases and J by 7 bases, and 4 bases separated the two germline ends. Germline CDR1 is LGHNT and CDR2 is FRNRAP. CDR3 sequence reads: CASGYVGYTF. For the CDR3, the DNA is TGTGCTAGTGGTTATGTTGGCTACACCTTC. Supplemented by reference TRBV12-5 and TRBJ1-2, the full variable domain reads DARVTQTPRHKVTEMGQEVTMRCQPILGHNTVFWYRQTMMQGLELLAYFRNRAPLDDSGMPKDRFSAEMPDATLATLKIQPSEPRDSAVYFCASGYVGYTFGSGTRLTVV.

The chain combines TRBV27 with TRBJ2-2; possible D gene TRBD2, 6 bases. The CDR3 covers 22 residues. CDR1 is MNHEY and CDR2 is SMNVEV in the germline V gene (reference sequence). Trimming took off 1 base at V and 1 base at J, with 28 bases between the two ends. CDR3 loop: CASSLYPGFLLRAEGNTGELFF. DNA of the CDR3: TGTGCCAGCAGTTTATACCCTGGTTTCCTCCTTCGAGCGGAGGGGAACACCGGGGAGCTGTTTTTT.

This clonotype has at least ten counts. J is TRBJ2-7 and V is TRBV27; 8 nucleotides align to TRBD1. This CDR3 region has 13 residues. J was trimmed by 4 bases and V by 10 bases; bases with no gene match: 9. CDR1 and CDR2 from the germline V gene are MNHEY and SMNVEV (reference sequence). The CDR3 region is CATRDRRRYEQYF. In DNA form, the CDR3 reads TGTGCCACCCGGGACAGGAGGAGGTACGAGCAGTACTTC.

This clonotype was counted ten times or more. J is TRBJ2-7 and V is TRBV7-9; D unresolved. This CDR3 region has 13 residues. V was trimmed by 1 base and J by 5 bases, leaving 9 bases between them. Germline V gives CDR1 SEHNR, CDR2 FQNEAQ (reference sequence). CDR3 in DNA: TGTGCCAGCAGCTTAGAGCCATCAAACGAGCAGTACTTC. It codes for CASSLEPSNEQYF.

The chain carries TRBV12-3 or TRBV12-4 and TRBJ1-2, with D unresolved. This CDR3 has 15 amino acids. V lost 3 bases and J 5 bases, leaving 16 bases between the germline ends. The CDR3 protein is CASSLRTAVKYGYTF. The CDR3 nucleotides read TGTGCCAGCAGTTTGAGGACCGCGGTGAAATATGGCTACACCTTC.

The chain has TRBV12-3 or TRBV12-4 and TRBJ1-2; a weak D match, TRBD1 (5 bases). Trimming left V 7 bases short and J 3 bases short, with 15 bases between. There are 14 residues in the CDR3. CDR3 nucleotide sequence: TGTGCCAGCATCTTAATGCGGGGGTACTATGGCTACACCTTC. Its translation: CASILMRGYYGYTF.

In this sample, this clonotype turned up many times. The chain links TRBV29-1 to TRBJ2-7; tentatively, D is TRBD2 (6 bases). Germline CDR1 SQVTM, CDR2 ANQGSEA. This CDR3 spans 15 amino acids. Deletions cut 3 bases from V and 2 bases from J, with 17 bases between. The chain's CDR3 is CSVEERAGGTYEQYF. CDR3 nucleotide sequence: TGCAGCGTTGAGGAAAGGGCCGGGGGAACCTACGAGCAGTACTTC.

The chain couples TRBV11-2 to TRBJ1-2; D unclear. CDR1 SGHAT and CDR2 FQNNGV come from the germline V gene. Trimming stripped 4 bases from V and 2 bases from J, with 11 bases between. The CDR3 consists of 14 residues. CDR3 sequence (DNA): TGTGCCAGCAGCTCCTACGACTGGAACTATGGCTACACCTTC. It yields the protein CASSSYDWNYGYTF.

This clonotype was found many times. The chain combines TRBV11-3 with TRBJ2-5; D remains unclear. V was cut by 5 bases and J by 3 bases, with 10 bases left in between. CDR1 is SGHNT and CDR2 is YENEEA in the germline V gene. The CDR3 runs 13 residues. The CDR3 nucleotides are TGTGCCAGCAGCCGAAACTACAAAGAGACCCAGTACTTC. Its translation is CASSRNYKETQYF.